Listed below are T cell receptor beta chains from one sample, sequenced in a study of shared clonotypes between healthy human individuals. Some clones are missing from TCRdb's copy, which holds only in-frame ones; the method was immunoSEQ multiplex PCR. The sample holds roughly 1.4 million clones, about 98.5% seen once. Sequenced: naive CD4+ T cells sorted from blood. The receptors here all came from a man between 25 and 39 years old in good health. Both conserved end residues are part of each CDR3. The D gene is left open where the match is weak.

j_call: TRBJ1-1
d_call: .
v_call: TRBV5-1
cdr3_aa: CASIAGGGMSNTEAFF
cdr3_nt: TGCGCCAGCATAGCGGGAGGGGGAATGTCGAACACTGAAGCTTTCTTT

j_call: TRBJ2-3
d_call: TRBD2
v_call: TRBV9
cdr3_aa: CASSVGRTSGSPDTQYF
cdr3_nt: TGTGCCAGCAGCGTGGGGCGGACTAGCGGGAGTCCAGATACGCAGTATTTT

j_call: TRBJ2-5
d_call: TRBD2
v_call: TRBV29-1
cdr3_aa: CSVLAGAETQYF
cdr3_nt: TGCAGCGTGTTAGCGGGAGCGGAGACCCAGTACTTC

j_call: TRBJ1-1
d_call: .
v_call: TRBV14
cdr3_aa: CASSQETHRGPNTEAFF
cdr3_nt: TGTGCCAGCAGCCAAGAGACCCACCGAGGACCCAACACTGAAGCTTTCTTT

j_call: TRBJ2-7
d_call: TRBD2
v_call: TRBV4-3
cdr3_aa: CASSRDGTSGRYEQYF
cdr3_nt: TGCGCCAGCAGCCGCGACGGGACTAGCGGGAGATACGAGCAGTACTTC

j_call: TRBJ2-5
d_call: .
v_call: TRBV5-1
cdr3_aa: CASSLGPQETQYF
cdr3_nt: TGCGCCAGCAGCTTGGGACCTCAAGAGACCCAGTACTTC

j_call: TRBJ2-3
d_call: TRBD2
v_call: TRBV6-6
cdr3_aa: CASSYSRTRSTDTQYF
cdr3_nt: TGTGCCAGCAGTTACTCCAGGACTAGAAGCACAGATACGCAGTATTTT

j_call: TRBJ1-5
d_call: .
v_call: TRBV7-9
cdr3_aa: CASSKQGQPQHF
cdr3_nt: TGTGCCAGCAGCAAACAGGGTCAGCCCCAGCATTTT

j_call: TRBJ2-7
d_call: .
v_call: TRBV4-1
cdr3_aa: CASSQDLREQYF
cdr3_nt: TGCGCCAGCAGCCAAGATCTGCGGGAGCAGTACTTC

j_call: TRBJ1-4
d_call: .
v_call: TRBV25-1
cdr3_aa: CASSMRVDDEKLFF
cdr3_nt: TGTGCCAGCAGTATGAGGGTGGATGATGAAAAACTGTTTTTT